This T cell receptor (beta chain) is drawn from a study of control samples from healthy donors and cancer patients. The germline V gene encodes CDR1 SEHNR and CDR2 FQNEAQ (reference sequence). The CDR3 consists of 14 residues. Losses at the gene ends were 1 base for V and 5 bases for J; bases not matched to a gene: 4. Method: immunoSEQ multiplex PCR; TCRdb's copy keeps in-frame clones and lacks some. The data show approximately 100,000 clones, about 91% seen once. The source material was blood. This sequence joins TRBV7-9 and TRBJ1-1; TRBD1 matches 7 bases. The receptor was derived from a man aged 30 to 39 in good health. The chain's CDR3 is CASSLGQGETEAFF. The DNA for the CDR3 is TGTGCCAGCAGCTTAGGTCAGGGGGAGACTGAAGCTTTCTTT.